Here is one T cell receptor (beta chain) with its context. The specificity of this receptor is unknown. The record has no base qualities; no much larger clone is one base away. Patients with a history of autoimmune disease or receiving systemic immunosuppression were excluded from the trial. In every dose cohort, peripheral blood was drawn for TCR sequencing at baseline, cycle 4 day 1, and cycle 7 day 1. The samples were drawn from a first-in-human, open-label, multicenter phase I dose-escalation trial of ivuxolimab. The trial enrolled adults with locally advanced or metastatic head and neck squamous cell, hepatocellular, melanoma or renal cell carcinoma. Before TCR sequencing, CD4+ T cells and CD8+ T cells were sorted from peripheral blood as separate populations. Via the germline V gene, CDR1 is SGHAT and CDR2 FQNNGV. Counted from cysteine to phenylalanine, this CDR3 has 13 amino acids. Only CDR3 DNA is held: 39 bases, read in frame from base 1. V is reduced by 5 bases and J by 10 bases, leaving a spacing of 15 bases between them.

This specimen belongs to a study of OX40 agonist ivuxolimab in advanced cancers. About the full investigation: Ivuxolimab was an agonistic, fully human IgG2 monoclonal antibody directed against OX40 (CD134), a costimulatory receptor. Intravenous ivuxolimab was administered to patients every 2 weeks at six dose levels: 0.01, 0.1, 0.3, 1.5, 3 and 10 mg/kg. Of the approximately 50 dose-escalation patients, hepatocellular carcinoma was present in roughly 19, melanoma in some 15, renal cell carcinoma in 9 and head and neck cancer in 9. In the dose-escalation cohort, roughly four fifths of patients were male, and the mean age was around 60 years, with a range of about 23 to 90. Prior anti-PD-1, anti-PD-L1 or anti-CTLA-4 therapy was permitted, and checkpoint inhibitors had been received by about 37% of dose-escalation patients. Partial responses occurred in three dose-escalation patients, of whom one had hepatocellular carcinoma and two had cutaneous melanoma. Peripheral TCRbeta sequencing was intended to test whether TCR sequence diversity was altered and clonal T-cell expansion was caused by ivuxolimab. The paper reports the monotherapy dose-escalation portion (N of about 47 patients) of the phase I ivuxolimab trial. Broad study findings and their caveats: Low levels of normalized T-cell clonal expansion were also seen in some nonresponding patients. Clonal expansion of both CD4+ and CD8+ blood T cells was observed from baseline to week 6 at doses 0.1 to 3.0 mg/kg. On average, CD8+ T cells showed more expanded clones than CD4+ T cells after ivuxolimab. In the 0.1-3.0 mg/kg groups, partial responders had among the lowest normalized peripheral clonal expansion, particularly in CD8+ T cells. Which antigens the clonally expanded peripheral T cells were specific for was not determined.

For sequencing of the TCRbeta CDR3 region, genomic DNA was extracted from the sorted cells. TCRbeta CDR3 regions were sequenced using the immunoSEQ Assay. TCRdb mirrors the immuneACCESS table, restricted to in-frame sequences. Some clones are absent from its copies; in checked studies, under half trace to an unresolved V gene, and the reason for the others is unknown. Counted in this sample were tens of thousands of clones; roughly 90% of them appeared once. 34% of the sample is held by the ten biggest clonotypes. Rearrangement joined TRBV11-2 to TRBJ2-1; possibly the D gene is TRBD1, per 6 matching bases. The starting material was CD4+ or CD8+ T cells sorted from blood, obtained in a trial of the OX40 agonist ivuxolimab. This clonotype originated in an adult with an advanced solid tumor such as melanoma, head and neck, liver or kidney cancer. Read as DNA, the sequence is TGTGCCAGCAGCCAATCAGGGGTCGACGAGCAGTTCTTC. Its coded protein is CASSQSGVDEQFF.